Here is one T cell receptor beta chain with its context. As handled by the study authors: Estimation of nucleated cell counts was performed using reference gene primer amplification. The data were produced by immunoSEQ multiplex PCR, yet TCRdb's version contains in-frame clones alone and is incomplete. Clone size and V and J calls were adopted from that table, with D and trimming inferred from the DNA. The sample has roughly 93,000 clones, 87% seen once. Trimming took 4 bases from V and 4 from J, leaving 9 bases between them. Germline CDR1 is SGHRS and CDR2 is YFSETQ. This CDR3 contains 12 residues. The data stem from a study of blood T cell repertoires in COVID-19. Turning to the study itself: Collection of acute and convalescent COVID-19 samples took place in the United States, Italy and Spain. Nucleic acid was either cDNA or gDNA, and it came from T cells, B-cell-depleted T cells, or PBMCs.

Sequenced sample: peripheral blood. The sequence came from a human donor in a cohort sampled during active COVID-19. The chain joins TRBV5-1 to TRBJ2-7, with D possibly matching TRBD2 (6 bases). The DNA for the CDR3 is TGCGCCAGCAGCCCCGGGACTTACGAGCAGTACTTC. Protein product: CASSPGTYEQYF.